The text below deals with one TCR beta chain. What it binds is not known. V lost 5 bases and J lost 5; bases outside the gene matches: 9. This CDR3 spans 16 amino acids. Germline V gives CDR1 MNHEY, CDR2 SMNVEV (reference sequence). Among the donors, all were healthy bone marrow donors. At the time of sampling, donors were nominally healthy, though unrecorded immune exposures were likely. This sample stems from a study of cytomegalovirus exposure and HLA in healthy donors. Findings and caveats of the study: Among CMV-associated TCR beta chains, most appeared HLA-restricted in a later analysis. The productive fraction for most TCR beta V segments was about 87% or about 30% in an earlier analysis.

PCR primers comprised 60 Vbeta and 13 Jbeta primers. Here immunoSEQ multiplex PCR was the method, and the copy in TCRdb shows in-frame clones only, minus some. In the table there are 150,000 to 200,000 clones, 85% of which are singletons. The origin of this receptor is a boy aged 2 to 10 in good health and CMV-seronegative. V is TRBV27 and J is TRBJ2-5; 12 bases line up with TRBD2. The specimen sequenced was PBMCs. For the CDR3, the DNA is TGTGCCAGCAGTACTCTACTAGCGGGGGGACGGGAGACCCAGTACTTC. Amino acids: CASSTLLAGGRETQYF.